A selection of T cell receptor beta chains follows, all from one sample in a study of blood T cell repertoires in COVID-19. Some clones are missing from TCRdb's copy, which holds only in-frame ones; the method was immunoSEQ multiplex PCR. Here the sample spans 200,000 or so clones, less than 90% being singletons. Sequenced: peripheral blood. The receptors were gathered from a human donor in a cohort sampled during active COVID-19. The CDR3 runs from the conserved cysteine through the conserved F or W.

j_call | v_call | cdr3_aa
TRBJ2-1 | TRBV19 | CASSPAGHRSNEQFF
TRBJ2-7 | TRBV3-1/TRBV3-2 | CASSHGGPYEQYF
TRBJ2-5 | TRBV5-1 | CASSLMSGEETQYF
TRBJ2-7 | TRBV5-1 | CASSLDRGEQYF
TRBJ2-1 | TRBV4-2 | CASSQGSGTGVDEQFF
TRBJ2-7 | TRBV19 | CASSTGLASSSYEQYF
TRBJ2-4 | TRBV5-6 | CASRTSENIQYF
TRBJ2-1 | TRBV9 | CASGATDHTYNEQFF
TRBJ2-5 | TRBV15 | CATSTKPQGIGETQYF
TRBJ2-7 | TRBV4-1 | CASSQRTGISYEQYF
TRBJ1-4 | TRBV18 | CASSPRTGRGEKLFF
TRBJ1-1 | TRBV19 | CASSIGRVNTEAFF
TRBJ1-2 | TRBV21-1 | CASSKVSEGSDYGYTF
TRBJ1-2 | TRBV3-1/TRBV3-2 | CASSPDNNRGRNYGYTF
TRBJ1-1 | TRBV7-2 | CASSLQGDTEAFF
TRBJ2-7 | TRBV5-1 | CASSLAASGGYEQYF
TRBJ2-3 | TRBV19 | CASSIASGGADTQYF
TRBJ2-2 | TRBV25-1 | CASSLAGGPGSGTGELFF
TRBJ2-1 | TRBV19 | CASTPTSGRFNEQFF
TRBJ2-5 | TRBV7-3 | CASSLAGTAKETQYF
TRBJ1-5 | TRBV27 | CASSFRGDQPQHF
TRBJ2-5 | TRBV10-2 | CASSEDRVYGETQYF
TRBJ2-1 | TRBV5-1 | CASSSGTSGNNEQFF
TRBJ1-2 | TRBV4-1 | CASSQERDPNYGYTF
TRBJ1-2 | TRBV3-1/TRBV3-2 | CASSHRVDYGYTF
TRBJ1-2 | TRBV6-5 | CASSYGGSNGYGYTF
TRBJ2-1 | TRBV19 | CASSFRGGTYNEQFF
TRBJ2-1 | TRBV19 | CASSSEQGGSGNEQFF
TRBJ2-1 | TRBV3-1/TRBV3-2 | CASSQELAGDLKQFF
TRBJ2-4 | TRBV3-1/TRBV3-2 | CASSQVGSTENIQYF
TRBJ2-5 | TRBV5-4 | CASSLDIPGLGVQETQYF
TRBJ2-3 | TRBV19 | CASSISIGATSGDEHTQYF
TRBJ2-1 | TRBV30 | CAFEGGRGNNEQFF
TRBJ2-1 | TRBV28 | CASSFAGGPSSSYNEQFF
TRBJ2-2 | TRBV18 | CASSPREAGELFF
TRBJ1-1 | TRBV6-5 | CASSSGSNTEAFF
TRBJ1-3 | TRBV5-1 | CASSFSGAPLGNTIYF
TRBJ2-5 | TRBV18 | CASSLSLPGQGETQYF
TRBJ2-3 | TRBV14 | CASSQRGGRHPRDTQYF
TRBJ1-2 | TRBV5-1 | CASSFGPGQVGFDYGYTF
TRBJ2-1 | TRBV5-8 | CASSPLGRTSVPFF
TRBJ2-4 | TRBV19 | CASSINRGSSMDF
TRBJ2-1 | TRBV19 | CASSPLAGGHNEQFF
TRBJ1-2 | TRBV5-1 | CASSGGQYGYTF